The clone carrying this T cell receptor beta chain was recorded a few times. The entry originates in a study of T cells in Graves' hyperthyroidism and ophthalmopathy. Template material for amplifying TCR beta CDR3 regions consisted of RNA transcripts. The HTBI primer set was used in a first-round RT-PCR of the TCR CDR3. TCRdb analysed the multiplex PCR reads with MiXCR anew, one entry per CDR3 protein. The sample consists of hundreds of thousands of distinct CDR3 sequences, 14% of them appearing once. Trimming stripped 3 bases from V and 7 bases from J, with 10 bases between. In germline, CDR1 is DFQATT, CDR2 SNEGSKA (reference sequence). The CDR3 covers 13 residues.

Sequencing was performed on blood. The origin of this receptor is a woman between 18 and 29 years old with Graves' hyperthyroidism. The rearrangement links TRBV20-1 to TRBJ1-6; a possible D gene is TRBD1 (5 bases). Here the CDR3 DNA reads TGCAGTGCTAGGGATCAGGGAAATTCACCCCTCCACTTT. Its protein product is CSARDQGNSPLHF.